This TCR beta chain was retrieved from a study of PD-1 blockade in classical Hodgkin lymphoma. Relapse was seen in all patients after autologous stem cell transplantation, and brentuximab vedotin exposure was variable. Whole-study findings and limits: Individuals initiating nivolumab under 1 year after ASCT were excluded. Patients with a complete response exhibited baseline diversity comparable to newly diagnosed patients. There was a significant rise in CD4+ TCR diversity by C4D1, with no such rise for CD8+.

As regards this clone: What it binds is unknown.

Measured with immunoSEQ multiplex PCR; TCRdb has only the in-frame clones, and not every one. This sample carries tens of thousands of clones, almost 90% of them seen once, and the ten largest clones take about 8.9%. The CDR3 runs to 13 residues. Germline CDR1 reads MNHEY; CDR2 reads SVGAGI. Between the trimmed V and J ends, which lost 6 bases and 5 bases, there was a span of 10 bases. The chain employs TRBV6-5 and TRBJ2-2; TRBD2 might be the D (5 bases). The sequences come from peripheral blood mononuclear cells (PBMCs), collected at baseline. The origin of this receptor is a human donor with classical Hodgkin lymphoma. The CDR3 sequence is CASRSRATGELFF. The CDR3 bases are TGTGCCAGCAGATCGAGGGCGACCGGGGAGCTGTTTTTT.